This entry lists 6 T cell receptor beta chains sequenced from one sample in a study of immune evolution from preneoplasia to lung adenocarcinoma. TCRdb keeps only in-frame clones here, not all; method: immunoSEQ multiplex PCR. The sample carries some 10,000 clones, around four fifths recorded once. Source material: FFPE minimally invasive lung adenocarcinoma tissue. Receptor source: a person between 65 and 79 years old with lung adenocarcinoma.

This clone appeared once. The V call is TRBV2, the J call TRBJ2-2; D unresolved. V was cut by 7 bases and J by 2 bases, with 14 bases left in between. The germline CDR1 and CDR2 sequences are SNHLY and FYNNEI. The CDR3 loop spans 15 amino acids. This chain's CDR3 is CASTETPANTGELFF. In DNA form, the CDR3 reads TGTGCCAGCACCGAGACCCCGGCAAACACCGGGGAGCTGTTTTTT.

The chain has TRBV7-9 and TRBJ2-7, with D possibly being TRBD2 (5 bases). Trimming removed 6 bases from V and 3 bases from J, with 15 bases in between. Per the germline V gene, CDR1 is SEHNR and CDR2 is FQNEAQ (reference sequence). This CDR3 is 14 amino acids long. This chain's CDR3 is CASSPEGLNYEQYF. The CDR3 DNA follows: TGTGCCAGCAGTCCAGAGGGCTTAAACTACGAGCAGTACTTC. Drawing the rest from reference TRBV7-9 and TRBJ2-7, the complete variable domain is DTGVSQNPRHKITKRGQNVTFRCDPISEHNRLYWYRQTLGQGPEFLTYFQNEAQLEKSRLLSDRFSAERPKGSFSTLEIQRTEQGDSAMYLCASSPEGLNYEQYFGPGTRLTVT.

The J gene is TRBJ1-6, the V gene TRBV27; tentatively, D is TRBD1 (6 bases). This CDR3 comprises 14 residues. Germline V CDR1 and CDR2: MNHEY, SMNVEV (reference sequence). Between the trimmed V and J ends, which lost 5 bases and 4 bases, there was a span of 9 bases. The CDR3 protein is CASSITGYNSPLHF. CDR3 bases: TGTGCCAGCAGTATAACAGGGTATAATTCACCCCTCCACTTT.

The DNA of the CDR3 is TGTGCCAGCAGCTTACGGGGGGCCTACGAGCAGTACTTC. It is translated as CASSLRGAYEQYF. The gene calls are TRBV7-2 and TRBJ2-7; TRBD2 agrees at 7 bases. Unmatched junction bases numbered 0, after V lost 2 bases and J lost 2 bases. In germline, CDR1 is SGHTA, CDR2 FQGNSA. The CDR3 consists of 13 residues.

The chain joins TRBV19 to TRBJ1-5; 11 bases match TRBD1. Germline values: CDR1 LNHDA, CDR2 SQIVND (reference sequence). The CDR3 totals 15 residues. After removal of 7 bases from V and 6 bases from J, the junction contained 8 bases not matched to a gene. The CDR3 nucleotides read TGTGCCAGTAACCTTGAGGACAGGGGGCCTCAGCCCCAGCATTTT. Protein: CASNLEDRGPQPQHF.

Details on this clone: The limits of the CDR3 on the DNA are not certain, so only TCRdb's listed CDR3 is given. The V and J genes are TRBV6-5 and TRBJ2-7. The germline gives CDR1 MNHEY, CDR2 SVGAGI. The CDR3 is 15 amino acids long, termini counted. CDR3 in amino acids: CASSSSTGSGGEQYF.